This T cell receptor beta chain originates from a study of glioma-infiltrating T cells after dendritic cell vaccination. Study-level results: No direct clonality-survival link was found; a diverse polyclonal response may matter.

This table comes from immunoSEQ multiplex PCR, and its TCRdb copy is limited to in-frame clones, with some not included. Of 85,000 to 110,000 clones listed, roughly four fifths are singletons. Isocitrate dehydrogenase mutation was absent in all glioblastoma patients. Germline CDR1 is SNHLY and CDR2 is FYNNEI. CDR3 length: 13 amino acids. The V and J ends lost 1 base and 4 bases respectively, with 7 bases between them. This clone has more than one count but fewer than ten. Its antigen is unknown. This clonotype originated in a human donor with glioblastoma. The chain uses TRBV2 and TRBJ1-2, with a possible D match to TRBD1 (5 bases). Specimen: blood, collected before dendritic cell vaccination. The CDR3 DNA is TGTGCCAGCAGTGAAGACAGGTCCTATGGCTACACCTTC. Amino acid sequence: CASSEDRSYGYTF.